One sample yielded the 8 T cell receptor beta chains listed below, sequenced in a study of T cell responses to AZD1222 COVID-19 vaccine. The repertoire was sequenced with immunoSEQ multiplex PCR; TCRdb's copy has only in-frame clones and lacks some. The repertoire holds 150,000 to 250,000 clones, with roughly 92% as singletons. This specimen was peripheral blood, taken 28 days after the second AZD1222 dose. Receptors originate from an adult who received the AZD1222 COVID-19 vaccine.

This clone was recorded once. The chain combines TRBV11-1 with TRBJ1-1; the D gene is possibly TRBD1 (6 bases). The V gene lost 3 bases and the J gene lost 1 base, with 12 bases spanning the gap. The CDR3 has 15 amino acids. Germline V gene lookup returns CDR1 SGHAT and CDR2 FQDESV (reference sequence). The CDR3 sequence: CASSFDGQKNTEAFF. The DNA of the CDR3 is TGTGCCAGCAGCTTTGACGGACAGAAGAACACTGAAGCTTTCTTT.

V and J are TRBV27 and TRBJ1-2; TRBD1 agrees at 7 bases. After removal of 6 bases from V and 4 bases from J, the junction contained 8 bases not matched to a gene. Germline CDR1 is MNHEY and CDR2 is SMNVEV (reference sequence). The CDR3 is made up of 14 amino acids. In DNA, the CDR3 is TGTGCCAGCAGCAATCTACAGGGGACCTATGGCTACACCTTC. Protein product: CASSNLQGTYGYTF.

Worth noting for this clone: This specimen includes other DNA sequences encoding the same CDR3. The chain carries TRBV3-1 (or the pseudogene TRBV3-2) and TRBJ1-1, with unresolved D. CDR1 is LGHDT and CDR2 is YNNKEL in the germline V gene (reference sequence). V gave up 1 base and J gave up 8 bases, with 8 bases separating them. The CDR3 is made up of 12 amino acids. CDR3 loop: CASSQAGYEAFF. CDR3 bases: TGTGCCAGCAGCCAAGCTGGATACGAAGCTTTCTTT.

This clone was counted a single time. This CDR3 is CASSSPGRSSYEQYF. The DNA of the CDR3 is TGCGCCAGCAGCTCACCGGGGCGGAGCTCCTACGAGCAGTACTTC. The chain uses TRBV5-1 and TRBJ2-7; TRBD1 or TRBD2 may be the D gene (5 bases each). Germline V lookup: CDR1 SGHRS, CDR2 YFSETQ. The CDR3 extends over 15 amino acids. V shed 3 bases and J shed 0 bases, with 13 bases lying between them.

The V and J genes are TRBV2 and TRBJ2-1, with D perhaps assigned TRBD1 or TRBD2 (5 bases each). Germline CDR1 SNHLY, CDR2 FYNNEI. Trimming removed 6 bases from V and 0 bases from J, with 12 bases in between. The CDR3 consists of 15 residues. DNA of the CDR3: TGTGCCAGCAGAACCGGGACCAACTCCTACAATGAGCAGTTCTTC. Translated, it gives CASRTGTNSYNEQFF.

Here the CDR3 reads CARSLEQNTEAFF. The DNA for the CDR3 is TGTGCCAGAAGCTTGGAACAGAACACTGAAGCTTTCTTT. The chain recombines TRBV5-3 with TRBJ1-1; unclear D gene. TRBV5-3 is assigned to the ORF class and has an uncertain function. Trimming took 0 bases from V and 1 from J, leaving 4 bases between them. The CDR3 contains 13 residues.

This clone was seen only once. The CDR3 region is CASRGSGSYGYTF. For the CDR3, the DNA is TGTGCCAGCAGGGGTTCCGGTTCCTATGGCTACACCTTC. The chain carries TRBV6-5 and TRBJ1-2; D is uncertain. CDR1 and CDR2 from the germline V gene are MNHEY and SVGAGI. This CDR3 has 13 residues. V lost 6 bases, J lost 4 bases, and 12 bases lay in between.

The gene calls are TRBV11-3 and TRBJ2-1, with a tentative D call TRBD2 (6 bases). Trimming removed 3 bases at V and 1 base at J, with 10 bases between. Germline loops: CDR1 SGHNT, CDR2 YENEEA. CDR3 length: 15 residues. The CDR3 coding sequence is TGTGCCAGCAGCTTCGCCCGGGGGTCCTACAATGAGCAGTTCTTC. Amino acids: CASSFARGSYNEQFF.